Listed here are 3 T cell receptor beta chains from one sample, sequenced in a study of blood T cell repertoires in COVID-19. The repertoire was sequenced with immunoSEQ multiplex PCR; TCRdb's copy has only in-frame clones and lacks some. The table includes under 300,000 clones, around 84% detected once. Specimen: PBMCs or T cells enriched from blood (not recorded which). Every receptor here comes from a woman aged 45 to 65 who had recovered from COVID-19.

Points on this clone: The identical CDR3 is also encoded by other nucleotide sequences in the sample. CDR3 sequence reads: CASSRTSGSYEQYF. As DNA, the CDR3 is TGTGCCAGCAGTCGGACTAGCGGATCCTACGAGCAGTACTTC. The chain combines TRBV27 with TRBJ2-7; 10 nucleotides align to TRBD2. V lost 5 bases to trimming and J lost 1 base; unmatched junction nucleotides: 2. CDR3 length: 14 residues. From germline, CDR1 is MNHEY and CDR2 SMNVEV (reference sequence).

This clone was picked up one time. The chain couples TRBV30 to TRBJ2-6; weak D call: TRBD1 (5 bases). From germline, CDR1 is GTSNPN and CDR2 SVGIG (reference sequence). This CDR3 comprises 17 residues. V was trimmed by 2 bases and J by 1 base, leaving 15 bases between them. This CDR3 is CAWSRGRAFSGANVLTF. The CDR3 coding sequence is TGTGCCTGGAGTAGAGGCAGGGCCTTTTCTGGGGCCAACGTCCTGACTTTC.

This chain uses TRBV10-1 with TRBJ2-7; TRBD1 might be the D (6 bases). The CDR3 runs 14 residues. V lost 0 bases and J lost 2, with 8 bases in between. CDR1 and CDR2 (germline): WNHNN, SYGVQD (reference sequence). This CDR3 reads CASSESTGPYEQYF. The CDR3 nucleotides are TGCGCCAGCAGTGAGTCTACAGGGCCCTACGAGCAGTACTTC.